The next 14 T cell receptor beta chains were all read from a single sample in a study of shared clonotypes between healthy human individuals. Profiled with immunoSEQ multiplex PCR; TCRdb holds only in-frame clones, not every one. Of about 580,000 clones in the sample, roughly 98% were seen once. The naive CD8 population came from CD45RO-negative cells selected for CCR7, without terminally differentiated effector memory CD45RA+ cells. The sequenced material came from naive CD8+ T cells sorted from blood. Every receptor here comes from a man aged 25 to 40 in good health.

The chain carries TRBV28 and TRBJ2-3, with D tentatively TRBD1 (6 bases). Trimming cost V 5 bases and J 4 bases, with 19 bases left between them. CDR1 is MDHEN, CDR2 SYDVKM, per germline. The CDR3 is 16 residues long. The CDR3 nucleotides read TGTGCCAGCAGTGCCGACAGGCACGAATGGGCAGATACGCAGTATTTT. Encoded protein: CASSADRHEWADTQYF.

The chain uses TRBV7-8 and TRBJ2-1; D is perhaps TRBD1 or TRBD2 (5 bases each). Trimming shortened V by 0 bases and J by 0 bases, and 21 bases separated the two germline ends. Germline loops: CDR1 SGHVS, CDR2 FQNEAQ. This CDR3 is 20 amino acids long. The CDR3 DNA reads TGTGCCAGCAGCTTAGCGGGGGAAGCCGCCGGGACGCACTCCTACAATGAGCAGTTCTTC. Translated, it gives CASSLAGEAAGTHSYNEQFF.

The chain carries TRBV14 and TRBJ2-2; 8 nucleotides match TRBD1. The ends lost 4 bases at V and 6 bases at J; junction bases unmatched: 7. The CDR3 covers 15 residues. The germline gives CDR1 SGHDN, CDR2 FVKESK. The CDR3 here is CASSPDRGGSGELFF. CDR3 DNA: TGTGCCAGCAGCCCAGACAGGGGTGGATCCGGGGAGCTGTTTTTT. Combining the CDR3 with reference TRBV14 and TRBJ2-2 gives the whole variable domain EAGVTQFPSHSVIEKGQTVTLRCDPISGHDNLYWYRRVMGKEIKFLLHFVKESKQDESGMPNNRFLAERTGGTYSTLKVQPAELEDSGVYFCASSPDRGGSGELFFGEGSRLTVL.

J is TRBJ2-1 and V is TRBV13, with D tentatively TRBD2 (5 bases). The CDR3 contains 15 residues. V lost 6 bases to trimming and J lost 0 bases, with 12 bases between them. Per the germline V gene, CDR1 is PRHDT and CDR2 is FYEKMQ (reference sequence). The CDR3 DNA is TGTGCCAGCAGTCTACTAGAGAGCTCCTACAATGAGCAGTTCTTC. It translates to CASSLLESSYNEQFF. Complete variable domain (other parts from reference TRBV13 and TRBJ2-1): AAGVIQSPRHLIKEKRETATLKCYPIPRHDTVYWYQQGPGQDPQFLISFYEKMQSDKGSIPDRFSAQQFSDYHSELNMSSLELGDSALYFCASSLLESSYNEQFFGPGTRLTVL.

A remark on this clone: An end of the junction differs from the germline gene, which may be a read error. The rearrangement joins TRBV5-1 to TRBJ1-1; D is undetermined. The CDR3 is made up of 15 amino acids. Germline V gene lookup returns CDR1 SGHRS and CDR2 YFSETQ. The CDR3 spells CASGLRTAGNTEAFF. CDR3 nucleotide sequence: TGCGCCAGCGGCTTGAGGACCGCCGGGAACACTGAAGCTTTCTTT. The full variable domain, its missing parts supplied by reference TRBV5-1 and TRBJ1-1, is KAGVTQTPRYLIKTRGQQVTLSCSPISGHRSVSWYQQTPGQGLQFLFEYFSETQRNKGNFPGRFSGRQFSNSRSEMNVSTLELGDSALYLCASGLRTAGNTEAFFGQGTRLTVV.

The rearrangement uses TRBV7-8 and TRBJ2-1; D is perhaps TRBD2 (5 bases). Trimming cost V 1 base and J 9 bases, with 22 bases left between them. CDR3 length: 17 amino acids. Germline CDR1 SGHVS, CDR2 FQNEAQ. The CDR3 here is CASSLGIAFNPLGEQFF. The CDR3 DNA follows: TGTGCCAGCAGCTTAGGCATAGCGTTCAACCCTCTAGGTGAGCAGTTCTTC.

This clone was seen once. The sample has other DNA sequences that encode this CDR3 too. The V and J genes are TRBV10-2 and TRBJ2-7; D is ambiguous. The CDR3 extends over 12 amino acids. Deletions cut 0 bases from V and 4 bases from J, with 4 bases between. Germline V gene sequence: CDR1 WSHSY, CDR2 SAAADI. The CDR3 loop reads CASSESGYEQYF. CDR3 coding DNA: TGCGCCAGCAGTGAGTCGGGGTACGAGCAGTACTTC.

The J gene is TRBJ1-2, the V gene TRBV4-1, with D unresolved. The CDR3 has 11 residues. Germline CDR1 is MGHRA and CDR2 is YSYEKL. V gave up 4 bases and J gave up 11 bases, with 11 bases separating them. CDR3 coding DNA: TGCGCCAGCAGCCTGCCGGGTGGGTACACCTTC. It encodes CASSLPGGYTF.

J is TRBJ2-5 and V is TRBV6-5, with 9 bases identical to TRBD2. In germline, CDR1 is MNHEY, CDR2 SVGAGI. Unmatched junction bases numbered 10, after V lost 7 bases and J lost 4 bases. The CDR3 loop spans 15 amino acids. For the CDR3, the DNA is TGTGCCAGCAACTACGATAGCGGGGGAGGAGAGACCCAGTACTTC. It translates to CASNYDSGGGETQYF.

V usage is TRBV27 and J usage is TRBJ2-5, with 13 bases lining up with TRBD2. CDR1 MNHEY and CDR2 SMNVEV come from the germline V gene (reference sequence). With V trimmed by 5 bases and J by 11 bases, 8 bases remained unmatched. The CDR3 consists of 14 residues. CDR3 amino acids: CASSPGTSGIKQYF. As DNA, the CDR3 is TGTGCCAGCAGTCCCGGGACTAGCGGGATAAAGCAGTACTTC.

The CDR3 reads CASSEAQYEQYF. The CDR3 bases are TGTGCCAGCAGTGAAGCCCAGTACGAGCAGTACTTC. This rearrangement joins TRBV2 to TRBJ2-7, with D hard to call. The CDR3 sequence is 12 residues long. Trimming left V 0 bases short and J 4 bases short, with 4 bases between. Germline V gene data show CDR1 as SNHLY and CDR2 as FYNNEI.

The rearrangement links TRBV19 to TRBJ1-2; tentatively, D is TRBD1 (5 bases). Germline values: CDR1 LNHDA, CDR2 SQIVND (reference sequence). The CDR3 totals 15 residues. The V end was cut by 2 bases, the J end by 8 bases, with 18 bases between. The CDR3 region is CASSIYGLGGSGYTF. In DNA, the CDR3 is TGTGCCAGTAGTATATATGGTCTCGGGGGAAGCGGCTACACCTTC.

The rearrangement links TRBV9 to TRBJ2-7; D not certain. The V gene lost 3 bases and the J gene lost 6 bases, with 10 bases spanning the gap. The CDR3 consists of 12 residues. CDR1 is SGDLS, CDR2 YYNGEE, per germline. The CDR3 loop reads CASSGSTPEQYF. The CDR3 DNA is TGTGCCAGCAGCGGGAGCACGCCCGAGCAGTACTTC.

This clone occurred once. V is TRBV4-1 and J is TRBJ2-4; no reliable D call. Germline CDR1 is MGHRA and CDR2 is YSYEKL. V was shortened by 1 base and J by 5 bases, with 9 bases between the two germline ends. This CDR3 is 14 amino acids long. CDR3 amino acids: CASSQAKLENIQYF. DNA for the CDR3: TGCGCCAGCAGCCAAGCAAAATTGGAAAACATTCAGTACTTC.